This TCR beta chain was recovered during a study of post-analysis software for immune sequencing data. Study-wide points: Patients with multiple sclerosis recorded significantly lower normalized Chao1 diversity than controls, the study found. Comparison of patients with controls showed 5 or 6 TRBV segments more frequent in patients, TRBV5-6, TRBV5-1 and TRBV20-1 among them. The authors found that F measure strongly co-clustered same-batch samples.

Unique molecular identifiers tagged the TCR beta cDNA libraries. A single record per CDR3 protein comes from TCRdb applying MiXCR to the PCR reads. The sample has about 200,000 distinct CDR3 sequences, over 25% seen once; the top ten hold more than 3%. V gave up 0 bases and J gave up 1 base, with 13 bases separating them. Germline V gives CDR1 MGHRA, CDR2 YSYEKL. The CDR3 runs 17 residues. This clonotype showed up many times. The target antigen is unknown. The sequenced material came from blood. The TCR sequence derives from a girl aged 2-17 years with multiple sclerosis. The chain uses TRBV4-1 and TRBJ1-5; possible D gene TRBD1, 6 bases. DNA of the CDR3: TGCGCCAGCAGCCAAGAAGAAGGACAGACCAGCAATCAGCCCCAGCATTTT. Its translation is CASSQEEGQTSNQPQHF.